Here is one TCR beta chain with its context. These data are taken from a study of technical replicates of blood from several donors. Produced via immunoSEQ multiplex PCR; TCRdb's table is partial and in-frame only. There are 60,000 to 80,000 clones in the sample; more than 75% occur only once, and about 5.1% lies in the top ten. The V end was cut by 0 bases, the J end by 0 bases, with 7 bases between. The germline V gene encodes CDR1 SGHRS and CDR2 YFSETQ. This CDR3 is 16 amino acids long. The chain combines TRBV5-1 with TRBJ2-6, with a possible D match to TRBD2 (5 bases). The sequence derives from a human donor in good health. Some clones in this sample may be carry-over from other donors' samples. Sequencing input: PBMCs. CDR3 in amino acids: CASSLGGFSGANVLTF. In nucleotides, the CDR3 is TGCGCCAGCAGCTTGGGCGGGTTCTCTGGGGCCAACGTCCTGACTTTC.